A selection of T cell receptor beta chains follows, all from one sample in a study of T cells in localized non-small cell lung cancer. TCRdb's copy holds only in-frame clones and misses some; the assay was immunoSEQ multiplex PCR. The table records over 15,000 clones, about 90% of them present only once. Sample: peripheral blood, taken before any cancer treatment. These receptors were collected from a woman aged 35 to 69 with stage I lung adenocarcinoma. Both conserved end residues are part of each CDR3. The order of the fields is D gene, J gene, clone size, V gene, CDR3 protein, CDR3 DNA. The D gene is left open where the match is weak. Only part of the rows carry a size: once, few, many, or a class if the clone is expanded.

d_call: TRBD2; j_call: TRBJ2-7; clone_size: -; v_call: TRBV7-2; cdr3_aa: CASSFTSGSLTSYEQYF; cdr3_nt: TGTGCCAGCAGCTTCACTAGCGGGAGTCTTACGTCCTACGAGCAGTACTTC
d_call: TRBD2; j_call: TRBJ2-4; clone_size: -; v_call: TRBV4-1; cdr3_aa: CASSQGASGLTKNIQYF; cdr3_nt: TGCGCCAGCAGCCAAGGGGCTAGCGGTCTAACCAAAAACATTCAGTACTTC
d_call: TRBD1; j_call: TRBJ1-5; clone_size: -; v_call: TRBV28; cdr3_aa: CASSTGVRQPQHF; cdr3_nt: TGTGCCAGCAGCACAGGGGTCCGACAGCCCCAGCATTTT
d_call: -; j_call: TRBJ1-3; clone_size: few; v_call: TRBV15; cdr3_aa: CATSPGTNRNTIYF; cdr3_nt: TGTGCCACCAGCCCCGGGACAAACAGAAACACCATATATTTT
d_call: TRBD2; j_call: TRBJ2-2; clone_size: -; v_call: TRBV5-1; cdr3_aa: CASIALAGGPGELFF; cdr3_nt: TGCGCCAGCATCGCCCTAGCGGGAGGTCCCGGGGAGCTGTTTTTT
d_call: TRBD2; j_call: TRBJ2-5; clone_size: -; v_call: TRBV6-4; cdr3_aa: CASSRTSGPQETQYF; cdr3_nt: TGTGCCAGCAGTCGGACTAGCGGGCCACAAGAGACCCAGTACTTC
d_call: TRBD2; j_call: TRBJ2-3; clone_size: -; v_call: TRBV29-1; cdr3_aa: CSVLSGTSGSSTDTQYF; cdr3_nt: TGCAGCGTTCTATCCGGGACTAGCGGGAGTAGCACAGATACGCAGTATTTT
d_call: TRBD1; j_call: TRBJ2-1; clone_size: -; v_call: TRBV20-1; cdr3_aa: CSVDRVNEQFF; cdr3_nt: TGCAGTGTTGACAGGGTCAATGAGCAGTTCTTC
d_call: TRBD1; j_call: TRBJ1-4; clone_size: -; v_call: TRBV9; cdr3_aa: CASSVQGVTNEKLFF; cdr3_nt: TGTGCCAGCAGCGTTCAGGGGGTGACTAATGAAAAACTGTTTTTT
d_call: -; j_call: TRBJ2-7; clone_size: -; v_call: TRBV7-9; cdr3_aa: CASSAQGSLSYEQYF; cdr3_nt: TGTGCCAGCAGCGCACAGGGCTCCCTCTCCTACGAGCAGTACTTC
d_call: -; j_call: TRBJ2-5; clone_size: -; v_call: TRBV23-1; cdr3_aa: CASIHLPQYF; cdr3_nt: TGCGCCAGCATTCACTTACCCCAGTACTTC
d_call: -; j_call: TRBJ2-7; clone_size: -; v_call: TRBV5-1; cdr3_aa: CASSSGTVGSYEQYF; cdr3_nt: TGCGCCAGCAGCTCTGGGACGGTAGGCTCCTACGAGCAGTACTTC
d_call: TRBD2; j_call: TRBJ2-1; clone_size: -; v_call: TRBV9; cdr3_aa: CASSLASGRIYNEQFF; cdr3_nt: TGTGCCAGCAGCCTAGCTAGCGGGAGGATTTACAATGAGCAGTTCTTC
d_call: -; j_call: TRBJ2-1; clone_size: -; v_call: TRBV7-2; cdr3_aa: CASSGQYNEQFF; cdr3_nt: TGTGCCAGCAGCGGGCAGTACAATGAGCAGTTCTTC
d_call: -; j_call: TRBJ2-1; clone_size: once; v_call: TRBV5-5; cdr3_aa: CASSLRGDNSYNEQFF; cdr3_nt: TGTGCCAGCAGCTTACGGGGAGATAACTCCTACAATGAGCAGTTCTTC